One TCR beta chain is described in this entry. The sample is drawn from a study of blood T cell repertoires in COVID-19. The CDR3 has 15 residues. CDR1 SGHTA and CDR2 FQGNSA come from the germline V gene. J was trimmed by 0 bases and V by 6 bases; bases with no gene match: 2. The method was immunoSEQ multiplex PCR; TCRdb's version includes in-frame clones alone and lacks a portion of them. The table shows about 130,000 clones, with roughly 88% occurring only once. The gene calls are TRBV7-2 and TRBJ2-1; 10 nucleotides agree with TRBD1. The TCR comes from an elderly woman with acute or convalescent COVID-19. Sequencing was performed on peripheral blood. The CDR3 DNA follows: TGTGCCAGCAGGTGGGACAGGGGCTCCTACAATGAGCAGTTCTTC. This translates into CASRWDRGSYNEQFF.